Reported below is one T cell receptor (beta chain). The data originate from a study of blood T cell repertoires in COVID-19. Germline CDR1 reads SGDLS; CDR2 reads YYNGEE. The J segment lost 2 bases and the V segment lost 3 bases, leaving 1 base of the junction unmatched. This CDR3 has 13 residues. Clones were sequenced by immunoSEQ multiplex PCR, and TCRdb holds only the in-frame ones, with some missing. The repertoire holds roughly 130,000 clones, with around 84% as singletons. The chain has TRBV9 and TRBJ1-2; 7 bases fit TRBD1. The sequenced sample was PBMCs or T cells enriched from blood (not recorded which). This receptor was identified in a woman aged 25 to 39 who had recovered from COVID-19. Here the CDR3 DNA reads TGTGCCAGCAGCGACAGGGGAAACTATGGCTACACCTTC. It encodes CASSDRGNYGYTF.